This TCR beta chain was sequenced for a study of siplizumab effects on memory and regulatory T cells. The study, taken as a whole, reports: On average, about 70% of mappable alloreactive CD4+ clones were Treg-derived under siplizumab, against about 27% in controls.

Per sample, the assay covered 80,000 to 100,000 TCR templates. Using immunoSEQ multiplex PCR, the repertoire was profiled, and TCRdb retains in-frame clones only, with some absent. The top ten clones hold about 15% of a sample with 92,000 or so clones, around 90% of them seen once. Regarding this clone: Its antigen remains unidentified.

V was pared by 6 bases and J by 7 bases, with 8 bases of the junction left unmatched. Germline V gives CDR1 KGHSH, CDR2 LQKENI. The length of the CDR3 is 13 residues. The sequence was collected from a human donor in good health. The rearrangement uses TRBV18 and TRBJ2-5, with TRBD2 matching over 7 bases. Sequences were obtained from CD4+ T cells sorted from blood. The CDR3 coding sequence is TGTGCCAGCTCGCCCACTAGCGATGGGACCCAGTACTTC. This gives the protein CASSPTSDGTQYF.